This T cell receptor beta chain emerged from a study of PD-1 blockade in classical Hodgkin lymphoma. Overall study: Intravenous nivolumab at 3 mg/kg was given to patients every 2 weeks. Study-wide points: Complete responders had baseline diversity similar to newly diagnosed patients.

Here immunoSEQ multiplex PCR was the method, and the copy in TCRdb shows in-frame clones only, minus some. This sample yields around 13,000 clones, of which 80% to 95% are seen a single time; approximately 22% belongs to the top ten. V was pared by 3 bases and J by 6 bases, with 9 bases of the junction left unmatched. CDR1 and CDR2 (germline): LNHDA, SQIVND (reference sequence). The CDR3 is 15 amino acids. Brentuximab vedotin exposure varied among the patients, all of whom had relapsed after autologous stem cell transplantation. With regard to this clone: The antigen is unknown.

The chain is built from TRBV19 and TRBJ1-2; 8 nucleotides match TRBD1. The sequencing used peripheral blood mononuclear cells (PBMCs), collected at baseline. The TCR was taken from a human donor with classical Hodgkin lymphoma. CDR3 amino acids: CASSIPRQGADGYTF. CDR3 bases: TGTGCCAGTAGTATCCCCCGGCAGGGGGCCGATGGCTACACCTTC.